This TCR beta chain was recorded in a study of T cell changes during pregnancy in multiple sclerosis. With regard to this clone: One end of the junction varies from germline; a read error may be responsible.

Produced via immunoSEQ multiplex PCR; TCRdb's table is partial and in-frame only. Among tens of thousands of clones listed, 85% to 95% were seen once. The germline gives CDR1 DFQATT, CDR2 SNEGSKA (reference sequence). The CDR3 contains 11 residues. The receptor's source is a female donor in good health, enrolled as a control in a pregnancy study. The sample was CD8+ T cells from peripheral blood mononuclear cells, taken in the third trimester of pregnancy. The chain uses TRBV20-1 and TRBJ2-7, with D tentatively TRBD1 (6 bases). CDR3 nucleotide sequence: TGCAGTGCTAGAGCAGGGGCCGGGGAATTCTTC. This sequence encodes CSARAGAGEFF.